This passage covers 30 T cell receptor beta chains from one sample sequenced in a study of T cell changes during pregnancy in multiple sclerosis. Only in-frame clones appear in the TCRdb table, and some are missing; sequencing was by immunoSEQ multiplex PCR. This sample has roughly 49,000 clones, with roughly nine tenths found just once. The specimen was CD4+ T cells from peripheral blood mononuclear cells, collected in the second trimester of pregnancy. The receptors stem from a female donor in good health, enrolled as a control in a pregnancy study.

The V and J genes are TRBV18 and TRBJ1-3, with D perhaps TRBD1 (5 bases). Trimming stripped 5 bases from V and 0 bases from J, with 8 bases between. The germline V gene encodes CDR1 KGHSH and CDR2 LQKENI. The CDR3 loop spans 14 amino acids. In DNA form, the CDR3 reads TGTGCCAGCTCAGGGGCCAGCTCTGGAAACACCATATATTTT. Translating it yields CASSGASSGNTIYF.

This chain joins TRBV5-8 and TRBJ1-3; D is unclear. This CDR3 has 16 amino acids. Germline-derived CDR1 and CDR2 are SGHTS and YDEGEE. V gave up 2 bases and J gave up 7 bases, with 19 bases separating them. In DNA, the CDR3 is TGTGCCAGCAGCTTCGCTAGGGAGTCTTTCGGCAACACCATATATTTT. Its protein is CASSFARESFGNTIYF.

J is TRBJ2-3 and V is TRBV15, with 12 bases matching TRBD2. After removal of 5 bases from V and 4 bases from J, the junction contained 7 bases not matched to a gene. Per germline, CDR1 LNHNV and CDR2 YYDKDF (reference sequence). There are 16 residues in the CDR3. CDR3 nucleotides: TGTGCCACCAGCGGTGGACTAGCGGGGCGCCCAGATACGCAGTATTTT. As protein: CATSGGLAGRPDTQYF. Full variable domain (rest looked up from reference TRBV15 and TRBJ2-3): DAMVIQNPRYQVTQFGKPVTLSCSQTLNHNVMYWYQQKSSQAPKLLFHYYDKDFNNEADTPDNFQSRRPNTSFCFLDIRSPGLGDTAMYLCATSGGLAGRPDTQYFGPGTRLTVL.

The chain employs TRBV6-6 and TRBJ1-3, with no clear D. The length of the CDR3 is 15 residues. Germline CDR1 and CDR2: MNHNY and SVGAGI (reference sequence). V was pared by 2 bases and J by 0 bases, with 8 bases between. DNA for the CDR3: TGTGCCAGCAGTTACGGATACTACTCTGGAAACACCATATATTTT. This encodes CASSYGYYSGNTIYF.

This CDR3 reads CASSPLDYTDQPQHF. For the CDR3, the DNA is TGTGCCAGTAGTCCCCTAGACTATACGGATCAGCCCCAGCATTTT. The J gene is TRBJ1-5, the V gene TRBV19; D remains unclear. The CDR3 contains 15 residues. Trimming shortened V by 5 bases and J by 5 bases, and 16 bases separated the two germline ends. CDR1 is LNHDA and CDR2 is SQIVND in the germline V gene (reference sequence).

CDR3: CASSPDRFSPLHF. CDR3 sequence (DNA): TGTGCCAGCAGTCCTGACAGATTTTCACCCCTCCACTTT. The chain couples TRBV27 to TRBJ1-6; D is possibly TRBD1 (5 bases). The CDR3 runs 13 residues. V shed 5 bases and J shed 9 bases, with 11 bases lying between them. Germline V CDR1 and CDR2: MNHEY, SMNVEV (reference sequence).

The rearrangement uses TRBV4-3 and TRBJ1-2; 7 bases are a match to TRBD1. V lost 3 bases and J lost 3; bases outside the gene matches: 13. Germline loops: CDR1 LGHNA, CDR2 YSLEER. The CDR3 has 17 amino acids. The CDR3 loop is CASSQDRSTWRDYGYTF. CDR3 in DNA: TGCGCCAGCAGCCAGGACAGGTCTACCTGGAGGGACTATGGCTACACCTTC.

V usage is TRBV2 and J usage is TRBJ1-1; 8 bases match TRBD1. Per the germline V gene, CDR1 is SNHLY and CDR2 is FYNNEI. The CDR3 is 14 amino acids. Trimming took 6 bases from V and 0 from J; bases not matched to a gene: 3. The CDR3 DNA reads TGTGCCAGCAGCTGGGGACAGGTGAACACTGAAGCTTTCTTT. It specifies CASSWGQVNTEAFF.

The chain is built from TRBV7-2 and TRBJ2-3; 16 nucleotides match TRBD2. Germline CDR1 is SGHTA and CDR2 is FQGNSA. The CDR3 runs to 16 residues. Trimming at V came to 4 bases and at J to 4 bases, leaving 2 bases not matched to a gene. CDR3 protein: CASSSGLAGGADTQYF. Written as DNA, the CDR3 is TGTGCCAGCAGCTCGGGACTAGCGGGGGGGGCAGATACGCAGTATTTT.

The CDR3 region is CASSARRASTEAFF. CDR3 sequence (DNA): TGTGCCAGCAGTGCGCGCAGGGCGAGCACTGAAGCTTTCTTT. The J gene is TRBJ1-1, the V gene TRBV6-1, with D possibly TRBD1 on 5 matching bases. Germline V gene sequence: CDR1 MNHNS, CDR2 SASEGT. This CDR3 region has 14 residues. The V end lost 4 bases, the J end lost 4 bases, and 13 bases lay between the germline ends.

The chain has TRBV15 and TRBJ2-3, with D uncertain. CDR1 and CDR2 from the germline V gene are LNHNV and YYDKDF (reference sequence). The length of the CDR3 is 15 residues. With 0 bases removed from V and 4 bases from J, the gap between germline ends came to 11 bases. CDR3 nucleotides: TGTGCCACCAGCAGAGATAAGACGGGTGCAGATACGCAGTATTTT. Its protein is CATSRDKTGADTQYF.

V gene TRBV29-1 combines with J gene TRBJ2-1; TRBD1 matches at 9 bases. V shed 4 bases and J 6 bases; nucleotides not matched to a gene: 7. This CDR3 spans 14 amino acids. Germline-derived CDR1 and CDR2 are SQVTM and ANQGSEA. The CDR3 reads CSVVGQGTINEQFF. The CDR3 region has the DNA TGCAGCGTTGTCGGACAGGGGACCATCAATGAGCAGTTCTTC.

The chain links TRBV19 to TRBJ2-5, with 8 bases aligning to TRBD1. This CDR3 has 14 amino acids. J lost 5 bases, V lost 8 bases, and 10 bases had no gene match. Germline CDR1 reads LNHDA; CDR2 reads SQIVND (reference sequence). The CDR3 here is CASGPGQGWETQYF. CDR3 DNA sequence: TGTGCCAGTGGGCCAGGACAGGGCTGGGAGACCCAGTACTTC. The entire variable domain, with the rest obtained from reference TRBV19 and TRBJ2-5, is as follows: DGGITQSPKYLFRKEGQNVTLSCEQNLNHDAMYWYRQDPGQGLRLIYYSQIVNDFQKGDIAEGYSVSREKKESFPLTVTSAQKNPTAFYLCASGPGQGWETQYFGPGTRLLVL.

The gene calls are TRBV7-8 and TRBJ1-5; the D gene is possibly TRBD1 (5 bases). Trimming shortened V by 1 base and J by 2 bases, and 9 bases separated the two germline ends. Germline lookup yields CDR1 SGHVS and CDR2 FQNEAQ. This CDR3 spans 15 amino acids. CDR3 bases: TGTGCCAGCAGCTTAGGGAGGGGAGGCAATCAGCCCCAGCATTTT. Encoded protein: CASSLGRGGNQPQHF.

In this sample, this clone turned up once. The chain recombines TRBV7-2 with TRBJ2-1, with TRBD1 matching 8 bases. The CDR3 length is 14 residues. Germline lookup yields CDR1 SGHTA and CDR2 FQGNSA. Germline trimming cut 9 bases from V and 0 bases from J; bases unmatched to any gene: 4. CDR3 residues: CASGQGNSYNEQFF. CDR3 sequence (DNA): TGTGCCAGTGGACAGGGAAACTCCTACAATGAGCAGTTCTTC. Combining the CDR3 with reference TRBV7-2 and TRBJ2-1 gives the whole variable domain GAGVSQSPSNKVTEKGKDVELRCDPISGHTALYWYRQSLGQGLEFLIYFQGNSAPDKSGLPSDRFSAERTGGSVSTLTIQRTQQEDSAVYLCASGQGNSYNEQFFGPGTRLTVL.

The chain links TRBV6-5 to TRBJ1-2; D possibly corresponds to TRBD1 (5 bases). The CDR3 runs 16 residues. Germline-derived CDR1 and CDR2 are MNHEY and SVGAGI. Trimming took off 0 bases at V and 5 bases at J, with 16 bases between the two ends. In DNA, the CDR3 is TGTGCCAGCAGTTACTCGACGCCAGGGCTTCTGTATGGCTACACCTTC. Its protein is CASSYSTPGLLYGYTF.

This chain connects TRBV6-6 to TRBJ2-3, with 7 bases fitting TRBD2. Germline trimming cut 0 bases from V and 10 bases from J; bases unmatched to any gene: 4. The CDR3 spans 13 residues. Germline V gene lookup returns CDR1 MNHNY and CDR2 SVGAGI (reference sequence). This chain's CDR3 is CASSYSGTTPQYF. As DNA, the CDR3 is TGTGCCAGCAGTTACTCAGGGACTACTCCGCAGTATTTT.

The CDR3 sequence: CASSLGAGGGYEQYF. The CDR3 nucleotides read TGCGCCAGCAGCTTGGGGGCAGGCGGGGGCTACGAGCAGTACTTC. The chain carries TRBV5-1 and TRBJ2-7; 7 positions match TRBD2. Trimming removed 0 bases from V and 3 bases from J; junction bases left unmatched: 6. CDR1 and CDR2 (germline): SGHRS, YFSETQ. The CDR3 runs to 15 residues.

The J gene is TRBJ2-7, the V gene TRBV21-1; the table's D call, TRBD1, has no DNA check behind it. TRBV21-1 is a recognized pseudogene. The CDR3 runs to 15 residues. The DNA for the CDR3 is TGTGCCAGCAGTAAGATAGGACAGGGAGCTAAAGAGCAGTACTTC. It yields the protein CASSKIGQGAKEQYF.

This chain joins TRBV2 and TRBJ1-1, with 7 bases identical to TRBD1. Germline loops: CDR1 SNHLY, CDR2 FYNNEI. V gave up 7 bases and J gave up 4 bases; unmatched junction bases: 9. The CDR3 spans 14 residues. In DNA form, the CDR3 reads TGTGCCAGCACTAAGGGGGCGAAAGGCACTGAAGCTTTCTTT. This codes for CASTKGAKGTEAFF.

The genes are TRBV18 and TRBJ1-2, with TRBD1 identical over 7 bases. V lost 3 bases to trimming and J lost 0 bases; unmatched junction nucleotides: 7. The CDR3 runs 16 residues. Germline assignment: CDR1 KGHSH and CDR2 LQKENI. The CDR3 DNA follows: TGTGCCAGCTCACCCACTGGGGACAGCGCTAACTATGGCTACACCTTC. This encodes CASSPTGDSANYGYTF.

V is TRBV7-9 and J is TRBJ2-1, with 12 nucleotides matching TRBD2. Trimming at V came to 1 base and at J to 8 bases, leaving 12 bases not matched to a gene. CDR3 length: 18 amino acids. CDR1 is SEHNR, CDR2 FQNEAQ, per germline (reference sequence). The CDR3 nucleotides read TGTGCCAGCAGCTTAGGGGCTAGCGGGGGGGCGGGTTTGGATGAGCAGTTCTTC. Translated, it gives CASSLGASGGAGLDEQFF. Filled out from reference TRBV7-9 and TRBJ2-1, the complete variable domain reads DTGVSQNPRHKITKRGQNVTFRCDPISEHNRLYWYRQTLGQGPEFLTYFQNEAQLEKSRLLSDRFSAERPKGSFSTLEIQRTEQGDSAMYLCASSLGASGGAGLDEQFFGPGTRLTVL.

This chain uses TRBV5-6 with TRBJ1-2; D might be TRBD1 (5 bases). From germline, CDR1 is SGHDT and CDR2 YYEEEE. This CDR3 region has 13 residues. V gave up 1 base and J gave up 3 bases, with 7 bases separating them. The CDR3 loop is CASSLWGDYGYTF. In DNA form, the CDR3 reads TGTGCCAGCAGCTTGTGGGGGGACTATGGCTACACCTTC. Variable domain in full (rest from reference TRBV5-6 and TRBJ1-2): DAGVTQSPTHLIKTRGQQVTLRCSPKSGHDTVSWYQQALGQGPQFIFQYYEEEERQRGNFPDRFSGHQFPNYSSELNVNALLLGDSALYLCASSLWGDYGYTFGSGTRLTVV.

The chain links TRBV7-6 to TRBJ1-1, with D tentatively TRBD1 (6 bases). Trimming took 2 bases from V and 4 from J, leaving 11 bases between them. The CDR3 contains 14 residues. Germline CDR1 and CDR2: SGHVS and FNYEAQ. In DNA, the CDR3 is TGTGCCAGCAGCTTACAGGGGCCTGGCACTGAAGCTTTCTTT. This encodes CASSLQGPGTEAFF.

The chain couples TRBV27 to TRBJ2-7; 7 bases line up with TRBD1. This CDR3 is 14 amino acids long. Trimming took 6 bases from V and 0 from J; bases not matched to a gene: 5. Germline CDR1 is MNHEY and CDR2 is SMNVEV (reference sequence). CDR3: CASSMDRSSYEQYF. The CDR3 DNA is TGTGCCAGCAGCATGGACAGGAGCTCCTACGAGCAGTACTTC.

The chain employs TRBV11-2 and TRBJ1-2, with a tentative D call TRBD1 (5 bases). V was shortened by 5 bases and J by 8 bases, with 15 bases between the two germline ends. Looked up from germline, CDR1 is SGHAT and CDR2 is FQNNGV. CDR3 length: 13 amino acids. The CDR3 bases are TGTGCCAGCAGCCACGGGACGGGAGGAGGCTACACCTTC. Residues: CASSHGTGGGYTF.

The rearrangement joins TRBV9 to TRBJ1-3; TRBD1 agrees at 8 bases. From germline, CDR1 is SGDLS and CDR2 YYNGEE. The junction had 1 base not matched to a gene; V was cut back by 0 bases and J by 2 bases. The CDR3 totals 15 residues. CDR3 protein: CASSVGQGTGNTIYF. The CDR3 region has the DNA TGTGCCAGCAGCGTAGGACAGGGGACTGGAAACACCATATATTTT. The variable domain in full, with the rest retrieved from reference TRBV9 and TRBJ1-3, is DSGVTQTPKHLITATGQRVTLRCSPRSGDLSVYWYQQSLDQGLQFLIQYYNGEERAKGNILERFSAQQFPDLHSELNLSSLELGDSALYFCASSVGQGTGNTIYFGEGSWLTVV.

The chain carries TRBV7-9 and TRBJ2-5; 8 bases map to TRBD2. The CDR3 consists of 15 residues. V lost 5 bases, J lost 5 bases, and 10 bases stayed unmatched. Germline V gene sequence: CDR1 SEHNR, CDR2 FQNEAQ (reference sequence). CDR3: CASSLNSGGRETQYF. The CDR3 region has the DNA TGTGCCAGCAGCCTGAACTCGGGGGGGCGGGAGACCCAGTACTTC.

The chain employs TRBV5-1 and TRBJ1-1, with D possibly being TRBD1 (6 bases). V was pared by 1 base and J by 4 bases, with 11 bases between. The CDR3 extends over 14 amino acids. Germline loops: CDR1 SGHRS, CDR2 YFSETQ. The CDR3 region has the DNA TGCGCCAGCAGCTTGTGGGGGCCCAGCACTGAAGCTTTCTTT. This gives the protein CASSLWGPSTEAFF.

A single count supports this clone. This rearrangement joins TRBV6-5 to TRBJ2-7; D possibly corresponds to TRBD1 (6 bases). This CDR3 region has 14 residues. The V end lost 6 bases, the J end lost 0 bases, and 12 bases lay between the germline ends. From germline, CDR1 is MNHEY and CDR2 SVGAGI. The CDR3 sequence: CASSRQASSYEQYF. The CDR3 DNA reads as TGTGCCAGCAGCCGACAGGCGAGCTCCTACGAGCAGTACTTC.